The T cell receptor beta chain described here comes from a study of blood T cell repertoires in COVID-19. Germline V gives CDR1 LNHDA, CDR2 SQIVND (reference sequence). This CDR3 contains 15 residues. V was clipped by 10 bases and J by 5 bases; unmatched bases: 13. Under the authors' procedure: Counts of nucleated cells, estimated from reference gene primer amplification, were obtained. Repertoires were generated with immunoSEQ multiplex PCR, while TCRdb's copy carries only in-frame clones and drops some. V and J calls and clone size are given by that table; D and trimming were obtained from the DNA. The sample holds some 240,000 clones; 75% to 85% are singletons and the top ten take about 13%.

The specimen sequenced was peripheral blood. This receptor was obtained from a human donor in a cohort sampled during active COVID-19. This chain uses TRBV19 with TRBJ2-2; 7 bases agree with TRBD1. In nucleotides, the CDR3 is TGTGCCATCTTAGACACAGGGGACGGGACCGGGGAGCTGTTTTTT. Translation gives CAILDTGDGTGELFF.